Listed below are T cell receptor beta chains from one sample, sequenced in a study of T cell repertoires in cytomegalovirus infection. For these receptors, no antigen is known. From the reads, TCRdb called clonotypes with MiXCR, one entry per CDR3 protein. The sample includes 230,000 or so distinct CDR3 sequences, 35% to 45% of them seen just once. Here the sequenced sample was CD8+ T cells from cultured PBMCs, taken from culture after CMV antigen stimulation. These receptors were obtained from a human donor in good health (CMV status not recorded). Some clones in this sample may be carry-over from other donors' samples. Both conserved end residues are part of each CDR3. Fields, in order: clone size, V gene, D gene, J gene, CDR3 protein, CDR3 DNA. The D gene is left open where the match is weak. Some rows have no size entry. The others give once, few or many, or a class for an expanded clone.

>.|TRBV10-3|TRBD2|TRBJ2-7
CAIKASGQLYEQYF
TGTGCCATCAAGGCTAGCGGGCAATTATACGAGCAGTACTTC
>.|TRBV12-3/TRBV12-4|TRBD2|TRBJ2-3
CASTLKREMGTDTQYF
TGTGCCAGCACCCTCAAGCGGGAGATGGGGACAGATACGCAGTATTTT
>.|TRBV7-8|.|TRBJ2-1
CASSKSSRAHEQFF
TGTGCCAGCAGCAAGTCGTCCAGGGCACATGAGCAGTTCTTC
>.|TRBV2|.|TRBJ1-2
CASSDGGRDGYTF
TGTGCCAGCAGTGACGGGGGGCGGGATGGCTACACCTTC
>.|TRBV28|.|TRBJ2-1
CASATYNEQFF
TGTGCCAGCGCCACATACAATGAGCAGTTCTTC
>.|TRBV29-1|.|TRBJ1-2
CSVEWQHNYGYTF
TGCAGCGTTGAGTGGCAGCATAACTATGGCTACACCTTC
>.|TRBV5-6|TRBD1|TRBJ2-7
CASSGAGQGYYEQYF
TGTGCCAGCAGCGGGGCGGGACAGGGTTATTACGAGCAGTACTTC
>.|TRBV20-1|.|TRBJ2-7
CSAKRLDFYEQYF
TGCAGTGCTAAAAGACTAGACTTCTACGAGCAGTACTTC
>.|TRBV29-1|.|TRBJ2-1
CSAPLVPNEQFF
TGCAGCGCCCCGCTGGTCCCCAATGAGCAGTTCTTC
>many|TRBV7-9|.|TRBJ1-2
CASSPKVQGENGYTF
TGTGCCAGCAGCCCAAAAGTCCAAGGGGAAAATGGCTACACCTTC
>few|TRBV4-1|TRBD2|TRBJ2-5
CASSQGLAVVGQYF
TGCGCCAGCAGCCAAGGGCTAGCGGTGGTTGGCCAGTACTTC
>once|TRBV19|.|TRBJ2-1
CASERAGSSYNEQFF
TGTGCCAGCGAAAGAGCGGGTTCCTCCTACAATGAGCAGTTCTTC